This TCR beta chain was documented in a study of blood T cell repertoires in COVID-19. Study details: From T cells, B-cell-depleted T cells, or PBMCs came the material, which was cDNA or gDNA.

Repertoires were generated with immunoSEQ multiplex PCR, while TCRdb's copy carries only in-frame clones and drops some. The data show about 260,000 clones, over 70% seen once. Between the trimmed V and J ends, which lost 6 bases and 10 bases, there was a span of 7 bases. The CDR3 consists of 10 residues. V usage is TRBV12-3 or TRBV12-4 and J usage is TRBJ2-1, with D possibly being TRBD1 (5 bases). The sequencing input was peripheral blood. The receptor was isolated from a woman in her thirties or forties who had recovered from COVID-19. The CDR3 DNA is TGTGCCAGCAGCAACAGGGAGCAGTTCTTC. Its protein product is CASSNREQFF.